The present T cell receptor beta chain was sequenced within a study of CD8 T cells in ankylosing spondylitis. Notes on the study in general: A TCR beta motif of fewer than 10 highly homologous variants seemed to mark ankylosing spondylitis blood. Clones tied to disease were said to be significantly enriched in matched ankylosing spondylitis synovial fluid.

This clonotype has a handful of counts. As yet, its antigen is unknown. Molecular-barcoded quantitative 5'-RACE produced these TCR beta libraries. TCRdb recomputed calls from the 5' RACE reads with MiXCR, one row per CDR3 protein. The data show 230,000 or so distinct CDR3 sequences, with over 15% seen just once and roughly 34% held by the top ten. CDR1 is LNHNV, CDR2 YYDKDF, per germline (reference sequence). The CDR3 has 15 amino acids. Trimming cost V 1 base and J 6 bases; bases outside gene matches: 5. The specimen sequenced was blood, either unsorted or a sorted T cell fraction (not recorded which). The chain combines TRBV15 with TRBJ2-3; 9 nucleotides align to TRBD2. The sequence was obtained from a male donor with ankylosing spondylitis or in good health (not recorded which). The CDR3 loop is CATSRGLAGTDTQYF. The CDR3, as DNA: TGTGCCACCAGCAGAGGTCTAGCGGGGACCGATACGCAGTATTTT.